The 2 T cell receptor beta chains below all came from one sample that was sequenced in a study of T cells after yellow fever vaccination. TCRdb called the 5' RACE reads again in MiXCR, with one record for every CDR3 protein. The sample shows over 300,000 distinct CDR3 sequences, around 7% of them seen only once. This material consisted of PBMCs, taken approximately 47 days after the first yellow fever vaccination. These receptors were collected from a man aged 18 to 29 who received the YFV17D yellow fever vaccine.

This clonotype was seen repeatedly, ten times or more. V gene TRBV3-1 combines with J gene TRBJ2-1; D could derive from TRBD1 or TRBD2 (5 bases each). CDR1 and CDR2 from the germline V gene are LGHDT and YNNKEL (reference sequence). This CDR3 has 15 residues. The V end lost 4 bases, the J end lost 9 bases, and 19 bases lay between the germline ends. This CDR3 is CASSLRDASGSEQFF. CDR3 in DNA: TGTGCCAGCAGCCTACGGGACGCCAGCGGTTCTGAGCAGTTCTTC.

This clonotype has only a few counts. The CDR3: CSARGDRQGVQETQYF. CDR3 bases: TGCAGTGCTAGAGGGGATCGACAGGGAGTCCAAGAGACCCAGTACTTC. V is TRBV20-1 and J is TRBJ2-5; 7 bases are shared with TRBD1. Germline V gene sequence: CDR1 DFQATT, CDR2 SNEGSKA (reference sequence). CDR3 length: 16 amino acids. The V and J ends lost 1 base and 1 base, in that order; junction bases with no gene match: 9.